The 5 T cell receptor beta chains reported below all come from one sample, sequenced in a study of post-analysis software for immune sequencing data (dated by TCRdb to the mid-2010s). General findings and caveats noted by the study authors: Patients showed significantly higher frequencies than controls for several TRBV segments, among them TRBV5-6, TRBV5-1 and TRBV20-1.

The protocol used for the library was PCR. Sequenced on an Illumina HiSeq 2500. To reduce PCR and sequencing biases, unique molecular identifiers were built into the TCR beta cDNA libraries. The public reads were reanalyzed by TCRdb: fastp trimming at Q25, MiXCR alignment, in-frame beta chains only. Rows matching on CDR3 protein sequence are summarized as one entry with the most common DNA and genes. Within this sample are a few hundred thousand distinct CDR3 sequences, with 30% to 40% of them counted one time only. Around 5.9% of the sample rests with the top ten. Which antigens these TCRs recognize remains unknown. The sequencing input was blood. The receptors stem from a girl aged 2 to 17 with multiple sclerosis.

The chain is built from TRBV10-2 and TRBJ1-2, with D maybe TRBD1 (5 bases). Trimming removed 2 bases at V and 7 bases at J, with 11 bases between. The CDR3 spans 13 residues. CDR1 is WSHSY and CDR2 is SAAADI in the germline V gene. This CDR3 reads CASSELQGGGYTF. The CDR3 DNA sequence: TGCGCCAGCAGTGAGCTCCAGGGCGGTGGCTACACCTTC.

This clonotype has just a few counts. V usage is TRBV7-2 and J usage is TRBJ2-3; 13 positions agree with TRBD2. Germline loops: CDR1 SGHTA, CDR2 FQGNSA. This CDR3 region has 15 residues. V gave up 5 bases and J gave up 4 bases; unmatched junction bases: 3. The CDR3 loop reads CASSLGLAGPDTQYF. CDR3 DNA sequence: TGTGCCAGCAGCCTGGGACTAGCGGGGCCAGATACGCAGTATTTT.

There are a few counts of this clonotype. The gene calls are TRBV7-9 and TRBJ2-1; 7 positions match TRBD1. The germline V gene encodes CDR1 SEHNR and CDR2 FQNEAQ (reference sequence). Losses at the gene ends were 1 base for V and 1 base for J; bases not matched to a gene: 4. There are 16 residues in the CDR3. The CDR3 region is CASSLVTGLSYNEQFF. Written as DNA, the CDR3 is TGTGCCAGCAGCTTAGTGACAGGGTTATCCTACAATGAGCAGTTCTTC.

This clonotype was found many times. The V call is TRBV20-1, the J call TRBJ2-3, with D perhaps matching TRBD2 (5 bases). Germline V CDR1 and CDR2: DFQATT, SNEGSKA (reference sequence). The CDR3 has 11 residues. The CDR3 nucleotides are TGCAGCCGGCGGGGCACAGATACGCAGTATTTT. Translation: CSRRGTDTQYF.

The V and J genes are TRBV27 and TRBJ2-1; D is tentatively TRBD1 or TRBD2 (6 bases each). Germline assignment: CDR1 MNHEY and CDR2 SMNVEV (reference sequence). V was shortened by 8 bases and J by 5 bases, with 10 bases between the two germline ends. The CDR3 spans 12 residues. The DNA of the CDR3 is TGTGCCAGCCGGGGGCAAAACAATGAGCAGTTCTTC. It specifies CASRGQNNEQFF.